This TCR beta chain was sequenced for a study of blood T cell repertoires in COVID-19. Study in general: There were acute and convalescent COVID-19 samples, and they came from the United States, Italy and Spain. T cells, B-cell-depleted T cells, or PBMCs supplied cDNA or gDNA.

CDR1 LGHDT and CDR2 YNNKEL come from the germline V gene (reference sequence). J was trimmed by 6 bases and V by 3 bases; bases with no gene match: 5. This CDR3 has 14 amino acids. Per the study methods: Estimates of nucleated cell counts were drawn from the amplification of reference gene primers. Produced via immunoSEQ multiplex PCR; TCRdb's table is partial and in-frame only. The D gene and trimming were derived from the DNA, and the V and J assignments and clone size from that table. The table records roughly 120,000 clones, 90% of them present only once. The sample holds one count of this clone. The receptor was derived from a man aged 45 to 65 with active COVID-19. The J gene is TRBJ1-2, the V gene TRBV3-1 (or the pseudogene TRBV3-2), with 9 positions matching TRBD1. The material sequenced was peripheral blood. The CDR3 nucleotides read TGTGCCAGCAGCCACTCCGGACAGGGGCATGGCTACACCTTC. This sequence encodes CASSHSGQGHGYTF.